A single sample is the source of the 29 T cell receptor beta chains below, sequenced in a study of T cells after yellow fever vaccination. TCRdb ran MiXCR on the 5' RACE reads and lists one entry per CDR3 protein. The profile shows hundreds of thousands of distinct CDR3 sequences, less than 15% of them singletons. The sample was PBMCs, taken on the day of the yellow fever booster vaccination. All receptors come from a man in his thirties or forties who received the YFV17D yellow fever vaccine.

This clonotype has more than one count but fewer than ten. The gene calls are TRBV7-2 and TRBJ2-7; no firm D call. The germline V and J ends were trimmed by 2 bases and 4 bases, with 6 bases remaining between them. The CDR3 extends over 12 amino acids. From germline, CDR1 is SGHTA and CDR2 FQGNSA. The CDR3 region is CASSLSKYEQYF. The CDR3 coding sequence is TGTGCCAGCAGCTTAAGCAAGTACGAGCAGTACTTC.

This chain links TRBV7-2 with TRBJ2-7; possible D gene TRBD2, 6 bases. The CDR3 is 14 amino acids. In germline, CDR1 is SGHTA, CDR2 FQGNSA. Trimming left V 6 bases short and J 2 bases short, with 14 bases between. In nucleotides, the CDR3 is TGTGCCAGCAGTATTGGGGGAGGACCCTACGAGCAGTACTTC. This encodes CASSIGGGPYEQYF. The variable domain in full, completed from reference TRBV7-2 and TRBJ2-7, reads GAGVSQSPSNKVTEKGKDVELRCDPISGHTALYWYRQSLGQGLEFLIYFQGNSAPDKSGLPSDRFSAERTGGSVSTLTIQRTQQEDSAVYLCASSIGGGPYEQYFGPGTRLTVT.

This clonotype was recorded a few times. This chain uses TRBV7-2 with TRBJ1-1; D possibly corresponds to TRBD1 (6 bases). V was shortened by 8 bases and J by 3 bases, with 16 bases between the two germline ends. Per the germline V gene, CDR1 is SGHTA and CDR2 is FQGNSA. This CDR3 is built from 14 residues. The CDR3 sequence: CASSEAGAHTEAFF. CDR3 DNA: TGTGCCAGCTCCGAGGCGGGGGCACACACTGAAGCTTTCTTT.

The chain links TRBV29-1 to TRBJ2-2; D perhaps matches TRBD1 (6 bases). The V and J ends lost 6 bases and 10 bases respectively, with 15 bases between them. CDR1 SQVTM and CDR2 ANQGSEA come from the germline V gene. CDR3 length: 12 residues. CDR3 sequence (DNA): TGCAGCGTGGACACCGGGACACCGGAGCTGTTTTTT. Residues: CSVDTGTPELFF.

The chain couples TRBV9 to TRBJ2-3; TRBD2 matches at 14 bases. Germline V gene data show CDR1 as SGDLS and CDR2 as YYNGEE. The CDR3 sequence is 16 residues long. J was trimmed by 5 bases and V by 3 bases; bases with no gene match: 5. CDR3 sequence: CASSGRTSGRKDTQYF. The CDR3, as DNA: TGTGCCAGCAGCGGACGGACTAGCGGGAGGAAAGATACGCAGTATTTT.

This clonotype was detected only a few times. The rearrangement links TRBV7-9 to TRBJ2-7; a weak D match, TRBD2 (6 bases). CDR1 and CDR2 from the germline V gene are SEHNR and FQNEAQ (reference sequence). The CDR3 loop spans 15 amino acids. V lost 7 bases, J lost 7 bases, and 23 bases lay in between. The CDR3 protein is CASTPSGRSSVEQYF. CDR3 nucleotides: TGTGCCAGCACCCCCTCCGGGAGATCGTCTGTTGAGCAGTACTTC. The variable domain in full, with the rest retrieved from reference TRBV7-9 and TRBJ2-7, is DTGVSQNPRHKITKRGQNVTFRCDPISEHNRLYWYRQTLGQGPEFLTYFQNEAQLEKSRLLSDRFSAERPKGSFSTLEIQRTEQGDSAMYLCASTPSGRSSVEQYFGPGTRLTVT.

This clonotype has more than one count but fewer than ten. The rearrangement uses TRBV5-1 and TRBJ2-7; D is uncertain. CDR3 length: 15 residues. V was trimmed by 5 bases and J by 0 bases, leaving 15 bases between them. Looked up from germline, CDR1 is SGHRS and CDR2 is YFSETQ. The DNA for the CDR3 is TGCGCCAGCAGGTTCTTCGGGTCGAGCTCCTACGAGCAGTACTTC. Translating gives CASRFFGSSSYEQYF.

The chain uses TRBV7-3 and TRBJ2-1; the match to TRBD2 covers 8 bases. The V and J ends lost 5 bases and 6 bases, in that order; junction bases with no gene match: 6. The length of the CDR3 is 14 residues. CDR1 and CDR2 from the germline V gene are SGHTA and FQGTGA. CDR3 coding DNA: TGTGCCAGCAGCCTACCCGGGGGGGCCAATGAGCAGTTCTTC. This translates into CASSLPGGANEQFF. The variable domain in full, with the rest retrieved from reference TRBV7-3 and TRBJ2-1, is GAGVSQTPSNKVTEKGKYVELRCDPISGHTALYWYRQSLGQGPEFLIYFQGTGAADDSGLPNDRFFAVRPEGSVSTLKIQRTERGDSAVYLCASSLPGGANEQFFGPGTRLTVL.

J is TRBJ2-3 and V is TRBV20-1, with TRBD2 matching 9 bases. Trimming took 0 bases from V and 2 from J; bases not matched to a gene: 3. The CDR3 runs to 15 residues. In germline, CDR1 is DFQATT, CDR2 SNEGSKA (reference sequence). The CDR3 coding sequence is TGCAGTGCTAGAGAACTAGCGGGTAACACAGATACGCAGTATTTT. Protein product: CSARELAGNTDTQYF.

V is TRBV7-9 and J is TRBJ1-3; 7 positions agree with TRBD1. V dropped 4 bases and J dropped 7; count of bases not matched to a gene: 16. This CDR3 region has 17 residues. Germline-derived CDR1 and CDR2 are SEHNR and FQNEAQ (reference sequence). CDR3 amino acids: CASSSLPGQSWGNTIYF. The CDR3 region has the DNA TGTGCCAGCAGCTCCCTGCCGGGACAGTCGTGGGGGAACACCATATATTTT.

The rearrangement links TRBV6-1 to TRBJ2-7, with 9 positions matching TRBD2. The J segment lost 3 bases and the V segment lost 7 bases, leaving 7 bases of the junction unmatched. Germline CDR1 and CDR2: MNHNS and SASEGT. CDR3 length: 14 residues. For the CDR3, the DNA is TGTGCCAGCACCCTTAGCGGGAGTCTCTACGAGCAGTACTTC. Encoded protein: CASTLSGSLYEQYF.

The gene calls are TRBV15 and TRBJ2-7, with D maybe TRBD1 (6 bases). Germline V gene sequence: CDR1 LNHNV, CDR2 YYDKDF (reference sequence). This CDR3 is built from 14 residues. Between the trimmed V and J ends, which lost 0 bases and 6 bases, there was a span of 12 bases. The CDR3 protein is CATSREDRGSEQYF. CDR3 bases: TGTGCCACCAGCAGAGAGGACAGAGGGAGCGAGCAGTACTTC.

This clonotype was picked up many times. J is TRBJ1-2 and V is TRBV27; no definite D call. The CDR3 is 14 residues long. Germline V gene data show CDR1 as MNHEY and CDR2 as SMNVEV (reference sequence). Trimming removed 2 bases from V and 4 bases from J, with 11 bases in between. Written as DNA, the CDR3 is TGTGCCAGCAGTTTAACCCCGGACGGCTATGGCTACACCTTC. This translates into CASSLTPDGYGYTF.

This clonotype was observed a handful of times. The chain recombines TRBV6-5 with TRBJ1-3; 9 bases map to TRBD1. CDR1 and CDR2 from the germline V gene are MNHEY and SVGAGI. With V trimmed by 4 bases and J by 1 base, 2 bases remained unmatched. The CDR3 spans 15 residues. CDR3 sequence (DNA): TGTGCCAGCAGTTCCGGACAGGGGTCTGGAAACACCATATATTTT. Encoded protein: CASSSGQGSGNTIYF.

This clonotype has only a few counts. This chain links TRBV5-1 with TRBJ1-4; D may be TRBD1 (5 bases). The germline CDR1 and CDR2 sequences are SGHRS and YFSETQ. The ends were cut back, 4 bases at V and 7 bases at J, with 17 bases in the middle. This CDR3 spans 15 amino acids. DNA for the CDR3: TGCGCCAGCAGCCTTACACCCGCAGGGAGTGAAAAACTGTTTTTT. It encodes CASSLTPAGSEKLFF. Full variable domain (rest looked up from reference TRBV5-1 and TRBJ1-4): KAGVTQTPRYLIKTRGQQVTLSCSPISGHRSVSWYQQTPGQGLQFLFEYFSETQRNKGNFPGRFSGRQFSNSRSEMNVSTLELGDSALYLCASSLTPAGSEKLFFGSGTQLSVL.

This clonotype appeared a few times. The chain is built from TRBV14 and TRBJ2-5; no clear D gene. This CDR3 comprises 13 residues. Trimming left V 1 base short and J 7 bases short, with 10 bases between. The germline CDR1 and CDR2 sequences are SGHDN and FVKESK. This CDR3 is CASSQGQSGTQYF. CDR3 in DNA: TGTGCCAGCAGCCAAGGCCAAAGTGGGACCCAGTACTTC.

In DNA form, the CDR3 reads TGCAGTGCTAGAATGGCCGGGACTAGCGATTTTGAGCAGTTCTTC. This translates into CSARMAGTSDFEQFF. The chain has TRBV20-1 and TRBJ2-1, with 10 positions matching TRBD2. The germline gives CDR1 DFQATT, CDR2 SNEGSKA (reference sequence). Trimming took 2 bases from V and 9 from J; bases not matched to a gene: 10. There are 15 residues in the CDR3.

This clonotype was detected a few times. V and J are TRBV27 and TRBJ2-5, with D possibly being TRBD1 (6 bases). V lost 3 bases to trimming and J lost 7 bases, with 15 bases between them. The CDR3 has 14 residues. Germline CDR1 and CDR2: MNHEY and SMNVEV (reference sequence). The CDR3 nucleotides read TGTGCCAGCAGTTTGGGACAAGGCGTCGGGACCCAGTACTTC. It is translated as CASSLGQGVGTQYF.

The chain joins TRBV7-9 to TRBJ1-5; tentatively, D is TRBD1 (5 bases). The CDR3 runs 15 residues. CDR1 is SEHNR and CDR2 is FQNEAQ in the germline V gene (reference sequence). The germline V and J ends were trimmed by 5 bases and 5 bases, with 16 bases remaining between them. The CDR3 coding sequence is TGTGCCAGCAGCCGGCAGGGCGATCAGTATCAGCCCCAGCATTTT. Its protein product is CASSRQGDQYQPQHF.

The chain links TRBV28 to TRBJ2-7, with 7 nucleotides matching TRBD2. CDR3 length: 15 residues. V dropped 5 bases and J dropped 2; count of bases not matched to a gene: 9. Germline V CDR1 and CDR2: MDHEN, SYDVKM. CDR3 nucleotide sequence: TGTGCCAGCAGTAAGGATCCTAGCGGCACCTACGAGCAGTACTTC. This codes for CASSKDPSGTYEQYF.

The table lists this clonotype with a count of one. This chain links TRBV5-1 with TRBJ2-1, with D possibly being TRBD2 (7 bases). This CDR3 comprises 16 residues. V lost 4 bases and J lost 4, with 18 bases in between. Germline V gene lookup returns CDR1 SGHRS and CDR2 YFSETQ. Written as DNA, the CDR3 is TGCGCCAGCAGCCTACTATTGGGGGGGCGATACAATGAGCAGTTCTTC. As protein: CASSLLLGGRYNEQFF. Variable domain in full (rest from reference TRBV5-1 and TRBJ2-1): KAGVTQTPRYLIKTRGQQVTLSCSPISGHRSVSWYQQTPGQGLQFLFEYFSETQRNKGNFPGRFSGRQFSNSRSEMNVSTLELGDSALYLCASSLLLGGRYNEQFFGPGTRLTVL.

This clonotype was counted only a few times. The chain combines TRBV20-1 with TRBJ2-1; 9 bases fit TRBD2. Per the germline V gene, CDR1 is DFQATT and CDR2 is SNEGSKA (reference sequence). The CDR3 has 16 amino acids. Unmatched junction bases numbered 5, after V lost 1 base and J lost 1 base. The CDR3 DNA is TGCAGTGCTAGAGTTCGGCTAGCGGGATCCTACAATGAGCAGTTCTTC. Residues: CSARVRLAGSYNEQFF.

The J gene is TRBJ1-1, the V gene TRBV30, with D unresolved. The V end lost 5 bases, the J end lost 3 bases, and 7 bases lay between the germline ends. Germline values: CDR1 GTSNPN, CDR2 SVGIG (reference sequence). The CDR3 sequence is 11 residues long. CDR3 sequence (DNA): TGTGCCTGGGACGGGGACACTGAAGCTTTCTTT. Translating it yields CAWDGDTEAFF.

CDR3 sequence (DNA): TGTGCCAGCACCGATGCGGGAGGGCCGGAGACCCAGTACTTC. This codes for CASTDAGGPETQYF. The chain is built from TRBV6-1 and TRBJ2-5; 9 bases agree with TRBD2. The CDR3 contains 14 residues. Germline CDR1 is MNHNS and CDR2 is SASEGT. V trimming: 7 bases; J trimming: 5 bases; junction bases outside the gene matches: 8.

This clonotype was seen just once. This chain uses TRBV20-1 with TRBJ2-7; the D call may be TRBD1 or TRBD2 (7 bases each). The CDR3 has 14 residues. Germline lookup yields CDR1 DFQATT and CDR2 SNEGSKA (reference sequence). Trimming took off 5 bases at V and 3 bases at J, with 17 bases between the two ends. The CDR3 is CSAPGGGAIYEQYF. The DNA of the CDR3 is TGCAGTGCTCCAGGGGGGGGGGCCATCTACGAGCAGTACTTC.

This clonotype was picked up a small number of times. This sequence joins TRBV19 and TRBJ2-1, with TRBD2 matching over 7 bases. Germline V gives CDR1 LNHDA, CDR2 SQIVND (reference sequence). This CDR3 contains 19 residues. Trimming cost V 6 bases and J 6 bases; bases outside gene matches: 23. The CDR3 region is CASRSWTLNAGDTLNEQFF. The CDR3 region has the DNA TGTGCCAGTAGATCATGGACCCTTAATGCGGGAGATACCCTCAATGAGCAGTTCTTC.

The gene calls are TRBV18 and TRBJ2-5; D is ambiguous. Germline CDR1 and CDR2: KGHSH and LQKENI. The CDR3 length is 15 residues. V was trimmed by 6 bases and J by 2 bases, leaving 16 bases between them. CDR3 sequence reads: CASSPSMSVQETQYF. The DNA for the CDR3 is TGTGCCAGCTCCCCGTCTATGTCGGTTCAAGAGACCCAGTACTTC.

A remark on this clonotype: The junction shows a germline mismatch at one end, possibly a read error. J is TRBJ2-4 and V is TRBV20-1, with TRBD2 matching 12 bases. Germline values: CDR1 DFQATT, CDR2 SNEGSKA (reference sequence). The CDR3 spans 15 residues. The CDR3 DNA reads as TGCAGCGCTACCCAGACTAGCGGGAGCGCTAACATTCAGTACTTC. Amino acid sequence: CSATQTSGSANIQYF.

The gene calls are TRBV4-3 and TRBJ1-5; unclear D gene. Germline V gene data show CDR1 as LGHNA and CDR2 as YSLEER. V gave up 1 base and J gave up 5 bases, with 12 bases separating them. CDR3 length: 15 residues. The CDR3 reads CASSQGGGKHQPQHF. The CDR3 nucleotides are TGCGCCAGCAGCCAAGGTGGAGGAAAACATCAGCCCCAGCATTTT.